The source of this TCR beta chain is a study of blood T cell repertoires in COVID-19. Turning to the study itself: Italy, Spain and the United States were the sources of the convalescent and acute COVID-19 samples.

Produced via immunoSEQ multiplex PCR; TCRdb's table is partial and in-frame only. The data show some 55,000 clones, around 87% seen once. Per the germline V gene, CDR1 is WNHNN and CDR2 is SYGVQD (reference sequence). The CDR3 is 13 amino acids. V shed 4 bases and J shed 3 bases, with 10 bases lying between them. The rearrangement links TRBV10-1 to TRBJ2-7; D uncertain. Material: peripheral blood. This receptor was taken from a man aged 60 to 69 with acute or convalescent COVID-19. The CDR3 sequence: CASSAPGSYEQYF. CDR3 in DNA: TGCGCCAGCAGTGCTCCAGGTAGCTACGAGCAGTACTTC.